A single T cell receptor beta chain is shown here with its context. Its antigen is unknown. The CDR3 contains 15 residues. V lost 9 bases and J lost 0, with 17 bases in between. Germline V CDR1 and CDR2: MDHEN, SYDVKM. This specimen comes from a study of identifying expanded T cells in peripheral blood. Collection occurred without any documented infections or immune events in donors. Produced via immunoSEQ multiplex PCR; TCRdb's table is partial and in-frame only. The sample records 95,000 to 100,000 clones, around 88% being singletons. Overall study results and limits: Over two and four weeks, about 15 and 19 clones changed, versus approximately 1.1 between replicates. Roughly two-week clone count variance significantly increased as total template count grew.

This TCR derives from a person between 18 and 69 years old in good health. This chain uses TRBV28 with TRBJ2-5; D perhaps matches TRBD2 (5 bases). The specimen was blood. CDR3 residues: CASRMGRGYQETQYF. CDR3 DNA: TGTGCCAGTCGCATGGGCCGGGGATACCAAGAGACCCAGTACTTC.